Detailed here is one T cell receptor (beta chain). The data derive from a study of blood T cell repertoires in COVID-19. Germline CDR1 reads KGHSH; CDR2 reads LQKENI. The CDR3 is made up of 14 amino acids. The V and J ends lost 0 bases and 8 bases respectively, with 13 bases between them. TCRdb's copy holds only in-frame clones and misses some; the assay was immunoSEQ multiplex PCR. The sample carries some 200,000 clones, around four fifths recorded once. The sequence derives from a woman aged 45 to 65 who had recovered from COVID-19. The sequencing input was PBMCs or T cells enriched from blood (not recorded which). This chain links TRBV18 with TRBJ1-2; the D is unclear. In nucleotides, the CDR3 is TGTGCCAGCTCACCACCGGCCGGCCCCGGGGGCTACACCTTC. The encoded protein is CASSPPAGPGGYTF. Drawing the rest from reference TRBV18 and TRBJ1-2, the complete variable domain is NAGVMQNPRHLVRRRGQEARLRCSPMKGHSHVYWYRQLPEEGLKFMVYLQKENIIDESGMPKERFSAEFPKEGPSILRIQQVVRGDSAAYFCASSPPAGPGGYTFGSGTRLTVV.